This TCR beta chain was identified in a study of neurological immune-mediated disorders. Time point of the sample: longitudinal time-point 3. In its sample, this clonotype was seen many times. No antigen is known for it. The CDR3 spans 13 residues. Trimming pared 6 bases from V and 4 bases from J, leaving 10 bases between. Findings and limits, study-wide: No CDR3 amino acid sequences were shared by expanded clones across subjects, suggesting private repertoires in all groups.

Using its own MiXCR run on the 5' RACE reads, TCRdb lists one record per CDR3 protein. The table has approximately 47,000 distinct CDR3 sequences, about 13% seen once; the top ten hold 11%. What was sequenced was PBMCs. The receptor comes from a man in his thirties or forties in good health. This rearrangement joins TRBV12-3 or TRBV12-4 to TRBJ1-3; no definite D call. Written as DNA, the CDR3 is TGTGCCAGCAGCCCCGGAAGAGGAAACACCATATATTTT. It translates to CASSPGRGNTIYF.